These T cell receptor beta chains were read from a single sample in a study of cytomegalovirus exposure and HLA in healthy donors. The data were produced by immunoSEQ multiplex PCR, yet TCRdb's version contains in-frame clones alone and is incomplete. In the table there are 150,000 to 200,000 clones, approximately 78% of which are singletons. Sequenced: PBMCs. Receptors were obtained from a woman aged 50 to 60 in good health and CMV-seropositive. Both conserved end residues are trimmed from each CDR3. Where a row states a size, it is once, few, many or the class of an expanded clone; other rows omit it.

TRBV5-3,.,ARSLALGDHGYT
TRBV27,.,ASSLGGGYNSPLH
TRBV5-1,few,ASSETGKLEEQY
TRBV25-1,.,ASSDRDSPTNEKLF
TRBV10-2,.,ASREPRGSTDTQY
TRBV6-1,.,AASETGTYGYT
TRBV7-3,many,ASSFYTIY
TRBV30,.,AWSPRDSSYEQY
TRBV28,.,ASSPTRTGIGNSPLH
TRBV27,once,ASTPFQGMNTEAF
TRBV5-4,.,ASTEVPGELNYGYT
TRBV6-5,once,AAGGGETQY
TRBV4-1,.,ASSQEFDNEQF
TRBV2,.,ASSLKISYEQY
TRBV7-2,.,ASSSPGLAVTDTQY
TRBV7-8,.,ASSLAASGGHHTDTQY
TRBV15,.,ATSRDDSGPYEQY
TRBV5-1,.,ASSLDRSGNTIY
TRBV18,few,ASSPIGQGDEAF
TRBV4-1,few,ASSQPGLAAYEQY
TRBV10-2,.,ASSEGQAGNTIY
TRBV6-5,.,ASSSLGVLNQPQH
TRBV19,once,ASSRQGTYGYT
TRBV2,once,ASTKGQGGTEAF
TRBV5-1,once,ASSPRVQGMNTEAF
TRBV19,.,ASSTPTGGLTEAF
TRBV5-5,.,ASSLSGLSTDTQY
TRBV11-2,.,ASSFWRSQRNTEAF
TRBV5-4,.,ASSSTTGTYNSPLH
TRBV5-4,.,ASSPRSWTGANSNQPQH
TRBV5-1,.,ASSWTMGSGGAHEQF
TRBV13,.,ASSDRTSGVTDTQY
TRBV13,few,ASSLVEGNTGELF